Following are 15 T cell receptor beta chains from one sample sequenced in a study of shared clonotypes between healthy human individuals. Generated by immunoSEQ multiplex PCR, the TCRdb table keeps only in-frame clones and is missing some. This sample has over 2 million clones, with about 95% found just once. Naive-designated CD8 cells lacked CD45RO, were positively enriched for CCR7, and omitted terminally differentiated effector memory CD45RA+ cells. The source material was naive CD8+ T cells sorted from blood. These TCRs come from a young man in good health.

The CDR3 spells CASSEASDGPRYGYTF. In DNA form, the CDR3 reads TGTGCCAGCAGTGAAGCATCGGACGGGCCCCGCTATGGCTACACCTTC. The rearrangement joins TRBV6-1 to TRBJ1-2; the D is unclear. Germline V gene sequence: CDR1 MNHNS, CDR2 SASEGT. V lost 0 bases to trimming and J lost 4 bases, with 15 bases between them. The CDR3 is made up of 16 amino acids.

As concerns this clone: Given a much more abundant clone one base away, this may be a read error. Different DNA sequences within this sample yield the same CDR3. The rearrangement joins TRBV27 to TRBJ2-7, with 7 positions matching TRBD1. The CDR3 extends over 13 amino acids. V lost 2 bases to trimming and J lost 3 bases; unmatched junction nucleotides: 1. Per the germline V gene, CDR1 is MNHEY and CDR2 is SMNVEV (reference sequence). The CDR3 sequence is CASSLQGVYEQYF. CDR3 nucleotides: TGTGCCAGCAGTTTACAGGGGGTCTACGAGCAGTACTTC.

The chain is built from TRBV30 and TRBJ1-5, with 9 positions matching TRBD1. After removal of 0 bases from V and 7 bases from J, the junction contained 7 bases not matched to a gene. Germline CDR1 reads GTSNPN; CDR2 reads SVGIG (reference sequence). This CDR3 contains 15 residues. CDR3 loop: CAWSVGTGSWQPQHF. CDR3 bases: TGTGCCTGGAGTGTAGGGACAGGGAGCTGGCAGCCCCAGCATTTT.

This rearrangement joins TRBV5-6 to TRBJ2-3; TRBD2 matches at 8 bases. The CDR3 runs 18 residues. Losses at the gene ends were 1 base for V and 0 bases for J; bases not matched to a gene: 10. Germline assignment: CDR1 SGHDT and CDR2 YYEEEE. The CDR3 sequence is CASSLTLAGVLSTDTQYF. The CDR3 region has the DNA TGTGCCAGCAGCTTGACGCTAGCGGGCGTGTTAAGCACAGATACGCAGTATTTT.

The chain is built from TRBV6-5 and TRBJ2-7, with 7 bases that match TRBD2. Looked up from germline, CDR1 is MNHEY and CDR2 is SVGAGI. This CDR3 spans 12 amino acids. With 6 bases clipped from V and 2 bases from J, the junction kept 1 base outside the gene matches. Here the CDR3 reads CASRGGAYEQYF. The CDR3 region has the DNA TGTGCCAGCAGGGGGGGGGCCTACGAGCAGTACTTC.

This chain links TRBV6-5 with TRBJ1-1; the match to TRBD1 covers 11 bases. The ends lost 6 bases at V and 6 bases at J; junction bases unmatched: 6. The CDR3 spans 14 residues. Germline V gene lookup returns CDR1 MNHEY and CDR2 SVGAGI. The CDR3 here is CASRDRGRRAEAFF. The CDR3 region has the DNA TGTGCCAGCAGGGACAGGGGGCGAAGGGCTGAAGCTTTCTTT.

This clone came up a few times. V usage is TRBV2 and J usage is TRBJ1-6; the D is unclear. Trimming took 3 bases from V and 6 from J, leaving 9 bases between them. The germline V gene has CDR1 SNHLY and CDR2 FYNNEI. The CDR3 consists of 14 residues. CDR3 in amino acids: CASSEVGGNSPLHF. For the CDR3, the DNA is TGTGCCAGCAGTGAGGTCGGTGGTAATTCACCCCTCCACTTT.

In the case of this clone: A junction boundary mismatches the germline segment, possibly from a read error. V is TRBV28 and J is TRBJ2-2; TRBD2 aligns across 7 bases. Germline CDR1 reads MDHEN; CDR2 reads SYDVKM. CDR3 length equals 17 residues. CDR3 DNA sequence: TGTGCCAGCAGTTCGTCCGCCGGGACTATTGACACCGAGGAGCTGTTTTTT. It is translated as CASSSSAGTIDTEELFF.

The gene calls are TRBV19 and TRBJ1-2; a possible D gene is TRBD1 (6 bases). V was cut by 1 base and J by 12 bases, with 18 bases left in between. The CDR3 runs to 14 residues. Germline CDR1 LNHDA, CDR2 SQIVND (reference sequence). The CDR3 DNA reads as TGTGCCAGTAGTATAGGCGGACAGACCCTGGGGGACACCTTC. This gives the protein CASSIGGQTLGDTF.

The rearrangement links TRBV27 to TRBJ2-7; D possibly corresponds to TRBD1 (5 bases). CDR1 is MNHEY, CDR2 SMNVEV, per germline (reference sequence). CDR3 size: 13 residues. Trimming left V 10 bases short and J 6 bases short, with 19 bases between. Here the CDR3 reads CATSAAGWGEQYF. As DNA, the CDR3 is TGTGCCACCTCTGCGGCAGGGTGGGGCGAGCAGTACTTC.

The rearrangement joins TRBV6-1 to TRBJ2-7; no clear D gene. CDR1 and CDR2 from the germline V gene are MNHNS and SASEGT. The CDR3 consists of 15 residues. Trimming pared 6 bases from V and 4 bases from J, leaving 19 bases between. The CDR3 DNA is TGTGCCAGCAGCGCAGGTGCTTCGGAATTGTACGAGCAGTACTTC. This codes for CASSAGASELYEQYF.

The chain combines TRBV30 with TRBJ2-7, with D perhaps TRBD1 (6 bases). The V and J ends lost 7 bases and 1 base respectively, with 14 bases between them. The CDR3 runs 13 residues. Germline-derived CDR1 and CDR2 are GTSNPN and SVGIG (reference sequence). CDR3 sequence (DNA): TGTGCCTACGGACAGTGGGGGTCCTACGAGCAGTACTTC. Protein: CAYGQWGSYEQYF.

The chain is built from TRBV28 and TRBJ1-5; 10 bases are shared with TRBD1. From germline, CDR1 is MDHEN and CDR2 SYDVKM. The CDR3 sequence is 16 residues long. Trimming cost V 6 bases and J 4 bases; bases outside gene matches: 9. The CDR3 DNA follows: TGTGCCAGCAGCCCACGGACAGGGGGTAGTAATCAGCCCCAGCATTTT. This gives the protein CASSPRTGGSNQPQHF.

Regarding this clone: Within the sample, other DNA sequences also encode this same CDR3. V usage is TRBV11-2 and J usage is TRBJ2-3, with D possibly TRBD2 on 5 matching bases. Germline CDR1 is SGHAT and CDR2 is FQNNGV. There are 13 residues in the CDR3. The ends were cut back, 6 bases at V and 1 base at J, with 8 bases in the middle. The CDR3 protein is CASRAGGTDTQYF. The CDR3 DNA sequence: TGTGCCAGCAGGGCCGGGGGCACAGATACGCAGTATTTT.

The chain recombines TRBV6-6 with TRBJ2-3; D is ambiguous. Germline V gives CDR1 MNHNY, CDR2 SVGAGI (reference sequence). V lost 5 bases and J 6 bases, leaving 12 bases between the germline ends. The CDR3 is 13 residues long. In nucleotides, the CDR3 is TGTGCCAGCAGTCTACTGATCGGGGATACGCAGTATTTT. This sequence encodes CASSLLIGDTQYF.